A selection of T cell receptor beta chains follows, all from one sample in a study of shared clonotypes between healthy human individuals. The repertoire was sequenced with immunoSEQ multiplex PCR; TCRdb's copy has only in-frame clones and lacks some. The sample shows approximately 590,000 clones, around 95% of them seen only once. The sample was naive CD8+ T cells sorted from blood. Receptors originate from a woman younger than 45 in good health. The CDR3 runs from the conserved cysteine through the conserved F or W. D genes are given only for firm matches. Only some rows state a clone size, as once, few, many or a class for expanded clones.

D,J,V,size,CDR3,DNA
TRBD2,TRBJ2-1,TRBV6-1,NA,CASSDLAGASYNEQFF,TGTGCCAGCAGTGATCTAGCGGGAGCCTCCTACAATGAGCAGTTCTTC
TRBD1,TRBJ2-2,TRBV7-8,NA,CASSLGTGGAGPLGGELFF,TGTGCCAGCAGCCTCGGGACAGGGGGCGCTGGGCCGCTTGGCGGGGAGCTGTTTTTT
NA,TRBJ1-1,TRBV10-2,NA,CASSPGGTEAFF,TGCGCCAGCAGTCCCGGGGGGACTGAAGCTTTCTTT
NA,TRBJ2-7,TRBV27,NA,CASSLVRSDEQYF,TGTGCCAGCAGTTTGGTGCGTTCGGACGAGCAGTACTTC
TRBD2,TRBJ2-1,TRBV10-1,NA,CASSEEGLALRGYNEQFF,TGCGCCAGCAGTGAAGAGGGACTAGCGCTTAGGGGATACAATGAGCAGTTCTTC
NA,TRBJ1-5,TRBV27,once,CASSPGYRGNQPQHF,TGTGCCAGCAGCCCCGGGTACAGAGGCAATCAGCCCCAGCATTTT
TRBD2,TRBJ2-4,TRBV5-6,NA,CASSYSSGIAKNIQYF,TGTGCCAGCAGCTATAGTAGCGGGATAGCCAAAAACATTCAGTACTTC
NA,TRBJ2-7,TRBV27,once,CASSLLTGGSYEQYF,TGTGCCAGCAGTTTATTGACGGGCGGCTCCTACGAGCAGTACTTC
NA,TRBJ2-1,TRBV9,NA,CASSVGGSSNEQFF,TGTGCCAGCAGCGTGGGGGGATCAAGCAATGAGCAGTTCTTC
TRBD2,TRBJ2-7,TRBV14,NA,CASSPRLAGGIEQYF,TGTGCCAGCAGCCCCCGACTAGCGGGAGGCATCGAGCAGTACTTC